This T cell receptor beta chain is from a study of cytomegalovirus exposure and HLA in healthy donors (dated by TCRdb to 2017 to 2019). Broadly, across the study: In an earlier analysis of around 540 of the donors, about 260 Gb of sequence data and 100 million or so unique TCR beta sequences from roughly 180 million T cells were reported. Among the roughly 400 genotyped donors, approximately 76% belonged to the genetic ancestry cluster associated with self-reported Caucasian donors. An early release that covered roughly 600 HLA-typed donors contained 300 to 350 gigabases of sequencing data and around 85 million unique TCR sequences. HLA typing covered class I and class II loci at four-digit resolution. To predict cytomegalovirus infection status, the study brought together high-throughput TCR immunosequencing, statistical association of individual TCRs with disease status, and machine learning. About 5 DR-DQ haplotypes were handled as single units for association and clustering, since linkage in the cohort was strong. To decide whether each TCR beta V gene segment behaved as functional or pseudogenic, an earlier analysis of 587 of the donors relied on high-throughput TCR beta sequencing. The study profiled the T cell repertoires of more than 500 subjects by immunosequencing and related them to cytomegalovirus serostatus. The number of donors typed differed by locus, with roughly 620-630 for A, B, C, DRB1 and DQB1, 522 for DQA1, over 600 for DPA1, and approximately 470 for DPB1. Along with the approximately 670-subject first cohort, a separate validation cohort of over a hundred different subjects was used. Donor age, sex, ethnicity and CMV serostatus were compiled together with the repertoire data. Among around 400 genotyped donors of the cohort, an average of roughly 240,000 unique TCR beta nucleotide sequences were sequenced per donor, around 20% of them non-productive. In the later analysis, no new phenotypic data were used to find candidate immune exposures; instead, reliance was placed on TCR beta sequences and their occurrence across donors. A later genetic analysis took genome-wide SNP genotypes for about 55% of the 666 donors and used that subset as a discovery cohort. The study aimed to test whether signatures of past pathogen exposure could be identified by cataloging public T cell receptors. To study patterns of TCR occurrence, a later analysis re-analyzed previously published TCR beta repertoires from 500 to 850 donors and added high-resolution HLA genotyping. All discovery cohort repertoires had been generated using a single sequencing platform. Results the study describes overall, beyond this receptor: Cytomegalovirus status was reported to be diagnosed by the classifier with high specificity and sensitivity in both the original and validation cohorts. Assigning TCR associations to individual alleles was difficult when HLA alleles, especially DR and DQ, strongly co-occurred. Because HLA typing was missing for some donors at each locus, association tests included only the typed subset. In vitro tests confirmed that three of the cytomegalovirus-associated TCR beta chains recognize cytomegalovirus antigens. The authors suggested that the approach could potentially be generalized to other disease states and immunological phenotypes. An association between a missense DCLRE1C variant and V-gene and J-gene trimming of TCR beta chains was found in a later genetic analysis and replicated in an independent cohort. Compared with the roughly 670-donor mean, donors in an Asian-associated ancestry cluster had fewer N-insertions in productive TCRs, according to a later genetic analysis. Sequencing depth was assumed to be roughly uniform across donors in the presence/absence analyses, though that assumption may not hold. In a later analysis, around 15,000 TCR beta sequences were associated with specific HLA alleles at a false discovery rate of 0.05. Most CMV-associated TCR beta chains appeared to be HLA-restricted in a later analysis, and the HLA associations seemed to be driven largely by CMV exposure. Linkage disequilibrium might explain the correlated functional status among segregating V segments, but an unknown experimental factor could not be excluded. In a later analysis, the rate of TCR association differed among HLA loci, with DRB1 alleles having the most associated TCRs and HLA-C alleles having the fewest. A further reported finding was that TCR beta sequences accurately predicted the HLA-A and HLA-B alleles for most subjects in the first cohort. In a later analysis, HLA-associated TCR beta chains were found to be more clonally expanded and to have lower generation probabilities than equally common non-associated chains. A total of 150 to 200 TCR beta chains were listed by the study as associated with cytomegalovirus. The sequencing pipeline was judged likely to have produced a cluster of highly shared sequence variants as a technical artifact. An earlier analysis of 587 of the donors showed that most TCR beta V segments appeared in productive rearrangements either about 87% or about 30% of the time, which broadly matched IMGT annotations. Most TCR sequences were seen in very few donors, while some public TCRs were found in many individuals. Only TCR beta chains were sequenced in this cohort, and the absence of alpha or paired-chain data limited detectable features. Some IMGT-functional V segments, including TRBV6-2 and TRBV6-3, could not be distinguished by the 87-base-pair reads and were therefore excluded. A later analysis reported that several top co-occurrence clusters appeared linked to parvovirus B19, influenza, CMV and Epstein-Barr virus. Around 16 rarely observed V segments, including chromosome 9 orphons, were excluded from the earlier analysis of a few hundred of the donors because counts were too low. Immune exposure information for the cohort was limited to CMV serostatus.

Library generation was performed with the immunoSEQ multiplex PCR assay. The multiplex PCR relied on a mix of 60 forward primers for TCR Vbeta segments and 13 reverse primers for TCR Jbeta segments. Amplification of the CDR3 region of rearranged TCR beta genes was performed with a multiplex PCR assay on genomic DNA. The Illumina HiSeq System was used to sequence the amplified TCR beta libraries as 87-base-pair reads. From the authors' description of their analysis: In a later analysis, around 80 million unique TCR beta chains were counted across the roughly 670 repertoires, and about 9.9 million of these chains were shared by at least two donors. Raw reads were error-corrected and collapsed into unique sequences with a nearest-neighbor algorithm that merged closely related sequences to remove PCR and sequencing errors. Alignment of CDR3 sequences to IMGT reference sequences was used to assign V, D and J gene segments. For a sequence to be retained, a match of at least six nucleotides to both a V gene segment and a J gene segment was required. A rearrangement counted as productive if the CDR3 had no stop codons and remained in frame with V and J, and every other rearrangement counted as non-productive. CDR3 was defined by IMGT convention, running from the second conserved V-encoded cysteine to the conserved J-encoded phenylalanine. Sequences without an unambiguous match to a single V gene segment were excluded from the earlier analysis of about 630 of the donors. An earlier analysis of about 590 of the donors classified V segments as functional when productive rearrangements were above 56.7% and as segregating when the standard deviation between donors was above 5%. A statistical classification framework was built for diagnosing cytomegalovirus status from the catalog of TCR beta chain sequences. A later analysis assigned V and J genes by comparing TCR nucleotide sequences with IMGT/GENE-DB human TR gene sequences. In a later analysis, CDR3 sequences and most-parsimonious VDJ recombination scenarios were assigned using the TCRdist pipeline. In a later analysis, each TCR beta chain was defined by its CDR3 amino acid sequence together with its V-gene family, and reads without a unique V-gene family were excluded. In a later analysis, fewer than 600 highly shared, low-generation-probability nucleotide sequences were removed to address suspected cross-contamination and a sequencing artifact. A later analysis calculated a clonal expansion index for each public chain from normalized within-repertoire ranks of inferred template counts. A later analysis computed generation probabilities with a VDJ recombination model fitted to out-of-frame rearrangements, and checked the results against IGoR. In a later analysis, hypergeometric tests were used to score TCR-TCR, TCR-HLA and TCR-CMV co-occurrence, with a repertoire-size bias correction applied to TCR pairs. False discovery rates were estimated in a later analysis by permuting HLA or CMV assignments 20 times. In a later analysis, co-occurring TCRs were grouped using DBSCAN, and TCRdist sequence similarity was added for clustering within HLA-allele-positive subsets. Co-occurrence clustering excluded repertoires with fewer than 30,000 or more than 120,000 public chains, plus five with anomalous nucleotide sharing. TCRdb's version of the immuneACCESS table is confined to in-frame rearrangements and falls short of the full clone set. An unresolved V gene accounts for under half of the shortfall where checked; the remainder is of unknown origin. The DNA gave D and trimming, while V, J and clone size come from that table. This sample comprises some 87,000 clones, 78% of them detected only once. The biggest ten clones account for 5.5% to 7% of the sample.

The CDR3 measures 13 amino acids from cysteine to phenylalanine. Solely the CDR3 DNA is kept, with 39 bases framed from the first base. The germline ends are 8 bases apart after V is trimmed by 5 bases and J by 1 base. The CDR1 and CDR2 encoded by the germline V gene (reference sequence) are SEHNR and FQNEAQ. The cohort comprised fewer than 750 healthy bone marrow donors. All cohort members were sampled while nominally healthy, although unrecorded immune exposures were likely present. The donor was CMV seropositive and was included in the group of 250 to 350 seropositive cohort members. A peripheral blood sample was provided by each donor, and peripheral blood mononuclear cells were used for TCR beta sequencing. The Qiagen DNeasy Blood Extraction Kit was used to extract genomic DNA from the blood cell samples. To note about this clone: Its specific antigen is unknown. No clone much larger than this one lies a single base away; base qualities are absent.

Sequences were obtained from PBMCs. The V gene is TRBV7-9 and the J gene is TRBJ2-5; the D gene lacks a confident call. The TCR originated in a man aged 18 to 29 in good health and CMV-seropositive. The CDR3 protein: CASSLGSQETQYF. DNA sequence: TGTGCCAGCAGCCTCGGGTCCCAAGAGACCCAGTACTTC.